Listed below are T cell receptor beta chains from one sample, sequenced in a study of blood T cells in healthy people across ages. In TCRdb, the 5' RACE reads were re-called with MiXCR into one record per CDR3 protein. The data contain 1.5 million to 1.8 million distinct CDR3 sequences, around 40% of them seen just once; the ten biggest clones take up about 4%. Input material: blood. All receptors derive from a woman under 30 in good health. Each CDR3 is given with its conserved first and last residue. The order of the fields is J gene, clone size, V gene, D gene, CDR3 DNA, CDR3 protein. A D gene is named only where the DNA matches it firmly. Size tells how often a clone was seen (once, few, many) or the class of an expanded clone, and some rows leave it out.

TRBJ2-7 . TRBV6-2/TRBV6-3 TRBD1 TGTGCCAGCAGAGCCGGGACAGGGTCCATCTACGAGCAGTACTTC CASRAGTGSIYEQYF
TRBJ2-4 . TRBV7-9 . TGTTCCAGCAGCCTAGGGGGAGGGACAGACATTCAGTACTTC CSSSLGGGTDIQYF
TRBJ2-1 many TRBV20-1 . TGCAGTGCGCCAGGGACGTGGAATGAGCAGTTCTTC CSAPGTWNEQFF
TRBJ2-1 few TRBV28 . TGTGCCAGCAGACGCGAAGCGGGCTACTCCTACAATGAGCAGTTCTTC CASRREAGYSYNEQFF
TRBJ2-3 few TRBV5-1 TRBD2 TGCGCCAGCAGCTTGGCCTCAATAGCGGGAATGGGAAGCACAGATACGCAGTATTTT CASSLASIAGMGSTDTQYF
TRBJ1-5 few TRBV6-2/TRBV6-3 . TGTGCCAGCAGCAAAGGGACTGTTTGGACCCAGCATTTT CASSKGTVWTQHF
TRBJ1-2 . TRBV25-1 . TGTGCCAGCAGTGTAGCCGGGACGAATGGCTACACCTTC CASSVAGTNGYTF
TRBJ1-2 . TRBV10-3 . TGTGCCATCAGTGAGTCGACCCGACAGGTGGCTGGCTACACCTTC CAISESTRQVAGYTF
TRBJ2-7 few TRBV20-1 TRBD1 TGCAGTGCAAACAGGGGTTACGAGCAGTACTTC CSANRGYEQYF
TRBJ1-2 . TRBV20-1 . TGCAGTGCTAGAGGGCAGACCTATGGCTACACCTTC CSARGQTYGYTF
TRBJ2-6 many TRBV28 . TGTGCCAGCAGTCCTGGCCTCTCTGGGGCCAACGTCCTGACTTTC CASSPGLSGANVLTF
TRBJ1-2 . TRBV6-2/TRBV6-3 . TGTGCCAGCAGTTACCGCGGCAGGGCCTATGGCTACACCTTC CASSYRGRAYGYTF
TRBJ1-1 . TRBV4-1 . TGCGCCAGCAGCCAAGGGCGGTCAGAAGGGCACACTGAAGCTTTCTTT CASSQGRSEGHTEAFF
TRBJ2-1 . TRBV20-1 . TGCAGTGCTAGAGATAGTCGGGGCCCAGGGGAGACCCAGTTCTTC CSARDSRGPGETQFF
TRBJ2-7 . TRBV20-1 TRBD2 TGCAGTGTTACTAGCGGATCCTACTACGAGCAGTACTTC CSVTSGSYYEQYF
TRBJ2-1 many TRBV9 TRBD1 TGTGCCAGCAGCGCCCCAGGGGGAATCTACTCCTACAATGAGCAGTTCTTC CASSAPGGIYSYNEQFF
TRBJ2-3 few TRBV21-1 . TGTGCCAGCACCGACCGGTCCGCCGGTACGCAGTATTTT CASTDRSAGTQYF
TRBJ2-3 few TRBV29-1 TRBD2 TGCAGCGGTGGACTAGCGGGAGTCACAGATACGCAGTATTTT CSGGLAGVTDTQYF
TRBJ2-3 few TRBV12-3/TRBV12-4 TRBD2 TGTGCCAGCAGCCCCTCGGGGGAGGGTCCTAGCACAGATACGCAGTATTTT CASSPSGEGPSTDTQYF
TRBJ2-1 . TRBV21-1 . TGTGCCAGCAGGGGAGGGGTTGATAATGAGCAGTTCTTC CASRGGVDNEQFF
TRBJ1-2 few TRBV6-1 . TGTGCCAGCAGTGAAGCGCGCAGGGGAGGCGGCTACACCTTC CASSEARRGGGYTF
TRBJ2-7 . TRBV7-9 . TGTGCCAGCAGCGGGGGTAGGGGGGACTACGAGCAGTACTTC CASSGGRGDYEQYF